This T cell receptor beta chain was identified in a study of blood T cell repertoires in COVID-19 (dated by TCRdb to 2020 to 2022). A note on the overall study: The collaborator samples originated in the United States, Italy and Spain and spanned the acute and convalescent phases of COVID-19. The prospective study material was composed of cDNA or gDNA derived from T cells, B-cell-depleted T cells, or PBMCs. The dataset comprised deeply sampled blood TCRbeta repertoires from subjects exposed to, actively infected with, or recovered from COVID-19. The repertoires were made available in a free public database intended to serve as a resource for research on the immune response to SARS-CoV-2. The samples were drawn from two sources: the first 160 participants of the ongoing ImmuneRACE study, and some 1,300 subjects contributed by 6 global collaborators. A de-identified subject ID, COVID-19 status, age in years and sex were almost always included in the sample metadata. Where HLA class I and class II types were available, the types were taken from metadata supplied by the sample provider, not from assay-based typing.

The paper as a whole reports these results and caveats: The amount of clinical and demographic metadata varied by source and participant and was provided uncurated.

A remark on this clone: This receptor's antigen is unknown. No base quality information exists; no much larger clone differs at one position.

TCRbeta CDR3 regions were amplified from genomic DNA using the immunoSEQ Assay, a bias-controlled multiplex PCR. The published analysis was carried out like this. The number of nucleated cells in each sample was estimated from the amplification of reference gene primers within the assay. To quantify the absolute abundance of each unique TCRbeta CDR3 rearrangement, sequence reads were collapsed and filtered. For each sample, productive Simpson clonality was calculated by taking the square root of Simpson's diversity index across productive rearrangements. Held by TCRdb, this immuneACCESS table contains in-frame sequences only and omits some clones. Under half of the omission traces to an unresolved V gene where checked; the cause of the rest is unknown. That table gives V, J and clone size, and the DNA gave D and trimming. Across this sample there are a few hundred thousand clones, with 88% seen only once. Jointly, the top ten make up approximately 8.8% of the sample.

Collaborating institutions collected whole blood in K2EDTA tubes following their own protocols. For TCRbeta analysis, collaborator samples were shipped as frozen whole blood, as isolated PBMCs, or as DNA extracted from either sample type. The sample taken for sequencing was peripheral blood. This sequence originates from a man in his late teens or twenties with active or convalescent COVID-19.

The nucleotide sequence is TGTGCCAGCAGTTACTCGACCAGGGTCCCTGGCTACACCTTC. It is translated as CASSYSTRVPGYTF. The chain is encoded by TRBV6-5 joined to TRBJ1-2; 5 matching bases give a weak D call of TRBD1. The germline V gene specifies MNHEY as CDR1 and SVGAGI as CDR2. From the cysteine through the phenylalanine, the CDR3 covers 14 amino acids. CDR3 DNA only is kept here, 42 bases in frame from base 1. V is clipped by 0 bases and J by 7 bases, and the sequence between their germline boundaries is 12 bases long.